These 9 T cell receptor beta chains share one sample of origin, sequenced in a study of shared clonotypes between healthy human individuals (dated by TCRdb to the early 2020s). For the CD8 naive samples, CD45RO-negative cells were positively selected for CCR7, yielding a CD45RA+CCR7+ population from which TemRA cells were excluded. Preparation of the library involved the immunoSEQ multiplex PCR assay. TCRdb stores this immuneACCESS table with in-frame sequences only. Part of the clones is absent; in the studies checked, under half of the shortfall reflects unresolved V genes, and no reason is known for the rest. The sample contains millions of clones, around 93% of them found a single time. Clones ranked in the top ten supply around 1.7% of the sample. The specimen was naive CD8+ T cells from PBMCs. The label giving this sample's cell subset or site can be read as: CD45RA+CCR7+. These receptor sequences come from a man younger than 30 in good health. Some clones in this sample may be carry-over from other donors' samples.

The chain couples TRBV6-1 to TRBJ2-7; D remains unclear. Germline values: CDR1 MNHNS, CDR2 SASEGT. V was cut by 6 bases and J by 4 bases, with 13 bases left in between. This CDR3 comprises 13 residues. The CDR3 sequence: CASRTRTTYEQYF. CDR3 bases: TGTGCCAGCAGAACACGTACGACTTACGAGCAGTACTTC.

V gene TRBV5-6 combines with J gene TRBJ2-2; TRBD1 aligns across 10 bases. The germline V gene has CDR1 SGHDT and CDR2 YYEEEE. Trimming removed 4 bases from V and 3 bases from J; junction bases left unmatched: 3. CDR3 length: 15 amino acids. CDR3 protein: CASSMTGGDTGELFF. In DNA form, the CDR3 reads TGTGCCAGCAGCATGACAGGGGGCGACACCGGGGAGCTGTTTTTT.

This clone was detected once. The chain recombines TRBV11-2 with TRBJ2-4; D is possibly TRBD2 (6 bases). The CDR3 loop spans 13 amino acids. Germline CDR1 reads SGHAT; CDR2 reads FQNNGV. The V end was cut by 5 bases, the J end by 11 bases, with 16 bases between. The CDR3 sequence is CASSPRDFYFQYF. The CDR3 nucleotides are TGTGCCAGCAGCCCTCGGGACTTCTATTTTCAGTACTTC.

The rearrangement uses TRBV19 and TRBJ2-6, with TRBD1 matching over 8 bases. CDR1 is LNHDA, CDR2 SQIVND, per germline (reference sequence). Trimming took 9 bases from V and 3 from J; bases not matched to a gene: 7. The CDR3 is 15 residues long. CDR3 loop: CASEYRGYGANVLTF. The DNA of the CDR3 is TGTGCCAGCGAATACAGGGGGTATGGGGCCAACGTCCTGACTTTC.

This chain connects TRBV19 to TRBJ1-5, with D perhaps matching TRBD1 (6 bases). The germline gives CDR1 LNHDA, CDR2 SQIVND (reference sequence). The CDR3 has 15 residues. Deletions cut 1 base from V and 2 bases from J, with 9 bases between. The CDR3 here is CASSIVGARNQPQHF. CDR3 nucleotides: TGTGCCAGTAGTATAGTGGGGGCCCGCAATCAGCCCCAGCATTTT.

This chain uses TRBV13 with TRBJ2-7, with 14 nucleotides matching TRBD2. V lost 3 bases, J lost 6 bases, and 1 base stayed unmatched. This CDR3 contains 14 residues. Germline-derived CDR1 and CDR2 are PRHDT and FYEKMQ (reference sequence). The CDR3 is CASSFGTSGGEQYF. The CDR3 nucleotides read TGTGCCAGCAGCTTCGGGACTAGCGGGGGCGAGCAGTACTTC.

J is TRBJ2-1 and V is TRBV11-1; TRBD1 is a possible D gene (5 bases). Germline loops: CDR1 SGHAT, CDR2 FQDESV (reference sequence). Between the trimmed V and J ends, which lost 1 base and 2 bases, there was a span of 18 bases. The CDR3 extends over 18 amino acids. CDR3 sequence reads: CASSLEPERGLTYNEQFF. The CDR3 DNA reads TGTGCCAGCAGCTTAGAACCTGAAAGGGGCCTCACCTACAATGAGCAGTTCTTC.

As for this clone: This sample includes further DNA sequences coding for the same CDR3. Here the CDR3 DNA reads TGTGCCAGCAGCCCCGGCCCCTACAATGAGCAGTTCTTC. It translates to CASSPGPYNEQFF. The chain joins TRBV7-7 to TRBJ2-1; D is unclear. This CDR3 is built from 13 residues. Germline values: CDR1 SSHAT, CDR2 FNYEAQ (reference sequence). The V and J ends lost 5 bases and 2 bases respectively, with 7 bases between them.

This chain connects TRBV28 to TRBJ2-7; D may be TRBD2 (6 bases). Trimming stripped 5 bases from V and 6 bases from J, with 23 bases between. The CDR3 length is 16 residues. Germline V lookup: CDR1 MDHEN, CDR2 SYDVKM. The CDR3 sequence is CASSRPEFGGSAEQYF. CDR3 nucleotide sequence: TGTGCCAGCAGTCGGCCGGAGTTTGGGGGGTCGGCCGAGCAGTACTTC.